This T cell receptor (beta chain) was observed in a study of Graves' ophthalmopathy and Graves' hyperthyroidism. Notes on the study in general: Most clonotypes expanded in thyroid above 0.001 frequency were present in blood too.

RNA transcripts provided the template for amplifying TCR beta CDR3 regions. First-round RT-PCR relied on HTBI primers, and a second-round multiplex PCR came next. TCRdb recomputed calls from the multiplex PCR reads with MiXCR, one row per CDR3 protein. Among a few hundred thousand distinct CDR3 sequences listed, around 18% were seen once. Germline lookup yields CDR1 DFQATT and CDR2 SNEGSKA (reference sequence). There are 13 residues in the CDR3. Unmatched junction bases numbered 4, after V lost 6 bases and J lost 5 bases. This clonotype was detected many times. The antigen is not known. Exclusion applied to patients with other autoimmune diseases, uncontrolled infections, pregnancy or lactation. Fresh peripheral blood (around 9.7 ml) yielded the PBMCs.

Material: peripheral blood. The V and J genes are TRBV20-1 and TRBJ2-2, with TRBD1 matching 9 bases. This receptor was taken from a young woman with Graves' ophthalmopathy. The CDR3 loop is CSARDRVTGELFF. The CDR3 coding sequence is TGCAGTGCCCGGGACAGGGTAACCGGGGAGCTGTTTTTT.